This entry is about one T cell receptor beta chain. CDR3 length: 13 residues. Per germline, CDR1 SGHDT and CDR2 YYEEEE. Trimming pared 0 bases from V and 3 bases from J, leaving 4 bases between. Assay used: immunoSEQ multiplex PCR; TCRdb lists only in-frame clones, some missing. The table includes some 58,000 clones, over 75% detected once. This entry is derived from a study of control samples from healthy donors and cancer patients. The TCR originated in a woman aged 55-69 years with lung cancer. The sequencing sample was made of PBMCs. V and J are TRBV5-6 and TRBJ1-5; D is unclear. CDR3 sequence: CASSLGPNQPQHF. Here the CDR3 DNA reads TGTGCCAGCAGCTTGGGGCCCAATCAGCCCCAGCATTTT.